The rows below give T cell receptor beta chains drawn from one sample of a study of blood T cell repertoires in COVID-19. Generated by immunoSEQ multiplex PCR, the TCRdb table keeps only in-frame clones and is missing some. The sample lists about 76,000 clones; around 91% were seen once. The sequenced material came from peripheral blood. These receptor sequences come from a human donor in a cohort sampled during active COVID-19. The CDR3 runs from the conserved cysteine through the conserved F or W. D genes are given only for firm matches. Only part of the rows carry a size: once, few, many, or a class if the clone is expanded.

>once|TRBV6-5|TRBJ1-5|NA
TGTGCCAGCAGTCCGGGGGTCCAGCCCCAGCATTTT
CASSPGVQPQHF
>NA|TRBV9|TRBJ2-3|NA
TGTGCCAGCAGCGTAGGCAGGAGCACAGATACGCAGTATTTT
CASSVGRSTDTQYF
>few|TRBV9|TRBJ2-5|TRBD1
TGTGCCAGCAGCGTTGGACAGGGGCAGATACAAGAGACCCAGTACTTC
CASSVGQGQIQETQYF
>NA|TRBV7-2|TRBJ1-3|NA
TGTGCCAGCAGCTTAGTGCAGGGCCCGGGAAACACCATATATTTT
CASSLVQGPGNTIYF
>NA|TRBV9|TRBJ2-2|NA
TGTGCCAGCACCTTGACTAGTCTCAAGACCGGGGAGCTGTTTTTT
CASTLTSLKTGELFF
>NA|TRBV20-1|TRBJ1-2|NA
TGCAGTGCTAGTCCAGACTATGGCTACACCTTC
CSASPDYGYTF
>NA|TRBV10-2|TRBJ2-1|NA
TGCGCCAGCAGACCTGGGCCGGGGTCCTACAATGAGCAGTTCTTC
CASRPGPGSYNEQFF
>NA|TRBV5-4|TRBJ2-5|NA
TGTGCCAGCAGCTTGGTTGGAGGGGCGCAGACCCAGTACTTC
CASSLVGGAQTQYF
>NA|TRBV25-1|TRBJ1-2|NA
TGTGCCAGCAGTGAGGATCCCACCTTCGGGGGCTACACCTTC
CASSEDPTFGGYTF
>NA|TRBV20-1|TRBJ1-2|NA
TGCAGCACCTCCGAGAACTATGGCTACACCTTC
CSTSENYGYTF
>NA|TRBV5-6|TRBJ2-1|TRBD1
TGTGCCAGCAGCCGGACAGGCACGCAGTTCTTC
CASSRTGTQFF
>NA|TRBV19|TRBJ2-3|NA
TGTGCCAGTAGTAGGGCTACACCGAGAGATACGCAGTATTTT
CASSRATPRDTQYF
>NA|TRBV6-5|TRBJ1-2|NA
TGTGCCAGCAGGCCGGACAGCGACTATGGCTACACCTTC
CASRPDSDYGYTF
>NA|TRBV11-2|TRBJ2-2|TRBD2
TGTGCCACCAGAACGGCGGGGGGGAGCACCGGGGAGCTGTTTTTT
CATRTAGGSTGELFF
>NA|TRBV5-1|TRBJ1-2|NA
TGCGCCAGCCGCTCATCTGCCAGGGATGGCTACACCTTC
CASRSSARDGYTF
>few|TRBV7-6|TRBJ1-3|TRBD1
TGTGCCAGCAGCCCGTGGGGGGGTGGACAGGGGAGCTCTGGAAACACCATATATTTT
CASSPWGGGQGSSGNTIYF
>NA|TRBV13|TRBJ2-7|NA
TGTGCCAGCAGCTTAAACTCAGGTTCCTACGAGCAGTACTTC
CASSLNSGSYEQYF
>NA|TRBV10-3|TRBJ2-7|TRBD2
TGTGCCATCAGTGACGGCGGGGGGCACTCCTACGAGCAGTACTTC
CAISDGGGHSYEQYF
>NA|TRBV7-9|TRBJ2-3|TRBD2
TGTGCCAGCAGCTTTCAGAGTAGCGGGGGGCCCCCACATACGCAGTATTTT
CASSFQSSGGPPHTQYF
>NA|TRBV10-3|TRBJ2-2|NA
TGTGCCATCAGGAAAGGACAACCGAACACCGGGGAGCTGTTTTTT
CAIRKGQPNTGELFF
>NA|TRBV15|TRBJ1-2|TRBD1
TGTGCCACCAGCAGAGGGGTTCAGGCAGGGGGCTATGGCTACACCTTC
CATSRGVQAGGYGYTF
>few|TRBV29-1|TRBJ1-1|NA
TGCAGCGTGGTGGACAGTGGGGCTGAAGCTTTCTTT
CSVVDSGAEAFF
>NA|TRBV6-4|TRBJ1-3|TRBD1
TGTGCCAGCAGATTAGGACAGGCCAACTCTGGAAACACCATATATTTT
CASRLGQANSGNTIYF
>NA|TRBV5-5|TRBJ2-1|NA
TGTGCCAGCAGCATGGGGGGCAATTCCTACAATGAGCAGTTCTTC
CASSMGGNSYNEQFF
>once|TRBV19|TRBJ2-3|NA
TGTGCCAGTAGTATAGATCTATGGGACTCTCTAACCTCGGGTACGCAGTATTTT
CASSIDLWDSLTSGTQYF
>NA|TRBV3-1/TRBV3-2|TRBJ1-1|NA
TGTGCCAGCAGCCAGGAGACAGGCGAAGCTTTCTTT
CASSQETGEAFF
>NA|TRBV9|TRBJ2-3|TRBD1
TGTGCCAGCAGAGGACAGGGGACAACCACAGATACGCAGTATTTT
CASRGQGTTTDTQYF
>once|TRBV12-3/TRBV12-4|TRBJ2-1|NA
TGTGCCAGCAGTTTAATAAACAATGAGCAGTTCTTC
CASSLINNEQFF
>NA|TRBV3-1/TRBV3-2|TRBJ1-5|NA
TGTGCCAGCAGTTCAGGCGTCAATAGCAATCAGCCCCAGCATTTT
CASSSGVNSNQPQHF
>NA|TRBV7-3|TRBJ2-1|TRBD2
TGTGCCAGCAGCCCAACTAGCGGGGGGGCAGGTGAGCAGTTCTTC
CASSPTSGGAGEQFF
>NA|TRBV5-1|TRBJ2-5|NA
TGCGCCAGCAGCTTGGTGTCAGGTCTTCAAGAGACCCAGTACTTC
CASSLVSGLQETQYF
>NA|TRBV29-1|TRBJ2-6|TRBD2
TGCAGCGTCCTTACTAGCGGGCCTAACTCTGGGGCCAACGTCCTGACTTTC
CSVLTSGPNSGANVLTF
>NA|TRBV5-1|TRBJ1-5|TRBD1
TGCGCCAGCAGCTTGGCCGGGACAGGGGGCAATCAGCCCCAGCATTTT
CASSLAGTGGNQPQHF
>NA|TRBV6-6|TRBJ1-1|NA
TGTGCCAGCAGACTTCAGGGGAACACTGAAACTTTCTTT
CASRLQGNTETFF
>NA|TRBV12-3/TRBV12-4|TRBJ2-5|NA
TGTGCCAGCAGTTATCAGTTCGAGACCCAGTACTTC
CASSYQFETQYF
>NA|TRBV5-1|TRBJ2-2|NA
TGCGCCAGCAGCCTTCTAGGAGGGGGGGCGTCCGGGGAGCTGTTTTTT
CASSLLGGGASGELFF
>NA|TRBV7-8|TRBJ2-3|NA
TGTGCCAGCAGCTCTTACACAGATACGCAGTATTTT
CASSSYTDTQYF
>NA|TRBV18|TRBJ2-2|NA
TGTGCCAGCTCACCTCAGGGTAACACCGGGGAGCTGTTTTTT
CASSPQGNTGELFF
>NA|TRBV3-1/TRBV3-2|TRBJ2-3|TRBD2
TGTGCCAGCAGCCAAACTAGCGGGGGGGCCGGCGATACGCAGTATTTT
CASSQTSGGAGDTQYF
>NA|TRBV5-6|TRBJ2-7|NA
TGTGCCAGCAGCTTGACTAGCTTCTACGAGCAGTACTTC
CASSLTSFYEQYF
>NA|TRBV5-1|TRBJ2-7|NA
TGCGCCAGCAGCTTGGAACTGGTTTACGAGCAGTACTTC
CASSLELVYEQYF
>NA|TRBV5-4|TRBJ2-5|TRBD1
TGTGCCAGCAGGACAAACACAGGGGTCCAAGAGACCCAGTACTTC
CASRTNTGVQETQYF
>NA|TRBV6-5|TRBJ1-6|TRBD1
TGTGCCAGCAACAGGGGAGGCTCCTATAATTCACCCCTCCACTTT
CASNRGGSYNSPLHF
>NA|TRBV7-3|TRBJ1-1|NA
TGTGCCAGCAGCTTAACATCGGTCACTGAAGCTTTCTTT
CASSLTSVTEAFF
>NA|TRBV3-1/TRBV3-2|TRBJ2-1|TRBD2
TGTGCCAGCAGCCAAGACGGCGGGGGGGCGGGCAATGAGCAGTTCTTC
CASSQDGGGAGNEQFF
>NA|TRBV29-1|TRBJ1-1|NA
TGCAGCGGAAAGGAACAGGTGAACACTGAAGCTTTCTTT
CSGKEQVNTEAFF
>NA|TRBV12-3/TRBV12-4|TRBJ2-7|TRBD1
TGTGCCAGCAGTTTCGAGACAGGGTTCGAGCAGTACTTC
CASSFETGFEQYF
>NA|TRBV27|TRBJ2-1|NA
TGTGCCAGCAGTGCCGGGCAGCGGCATGAGCAGTTCTTC
CASSAGQRHEQFF
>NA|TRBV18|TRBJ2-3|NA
TGTGCCAGCTCTCCTGTTGCTAGCAGCACAGATACGCAGTATTTT
CASSPVASSTDTQYF
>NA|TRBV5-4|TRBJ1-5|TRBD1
TGTGCCAGCAGCATAGGACAGGGAAATCAGCCCCAGCATTTT
CASSIGQGNQPQHF
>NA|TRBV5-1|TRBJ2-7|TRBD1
TGCGCCAGCAGCTTGGAGGGACAGTACTACGAGCAGTACTTC
CASSLEGQYYEQYF
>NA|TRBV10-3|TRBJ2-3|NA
TGTGCCATCGGGCGGGGTTCAAGCACAGATACGCAGTATTTT
CAIGRGSSTDTQYF
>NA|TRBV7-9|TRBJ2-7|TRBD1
TGTGCCAGCAGCCCTCGGGACAGGGGCTCCTACGAGCAGTACTTC
CASSPRDRGSYEQYF
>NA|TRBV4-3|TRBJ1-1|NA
TGCGCCAGCAGCCAAGAGGTAGGGGTGAACACTGAAGCTTTCTTT
CASSQEVGVNTEAFF